Below are 18 T cell receptor beta chains sequenced from a single sample in a study of OX40 agonist ivuxolimab in advanced cancers. The data were produced by immunoSEQ multiplex PCR, yet TCRdb's version contains in-frame clones alone and is incomplete. Of approximately 91,000 clones listed, roughly 85% are singletons. Sequences were derived from CD4+ or CD8+ T cells sorted from blood, sampled in a trial of the OX40 agonist ivuxolimab. The receptors come from an adult with an advanced solid tumor such as melanoma, head and neck, liver or kidney cancer.

V is TRBV6-1 and J is TRBJ1-1, with unresolved D. Trimming removed 2 bases at V and 8 bases at J, with 15 bases between. Germline CDR1 reads MNHNS; CDR2 reads SASEGT. This CDR3 contains 14 residues. The CDR3 DNA sequence: TGTGCCAGCAGTGAAAGGACGACCAGTCTGGAAGCTTTCTTT. Its translation is CASSERTTSLEAFF.

The chain uses TRBV15 and TRBJ2-4; D possibly uses TRBD1 or TRBD2 (5 bases each). V was clipped by 0 bases and J by 1 base, with 19 bases between them. Germline loops: CDR1 LNHNV, CDR2 YYDKDF (reference sequence). The CDR3 extends over 19 amino acids. The CDR3 is CATSRDGVVRGFAKNIQYF. The CDR3 DNA is TGTGCCACCAGCAGAGATGGTGTTGTCCGGGGCTTCGCCAAAAACATTCAGTACTTC. The full variable domain, its missing parts supplied by reference TRBV15 and TRBJ2-4, is DAMVIQNPRYQVTQFGKPVTLSCSQTLNHNVMYWYQQKSSQAPKLLFHYYDKDFNNEADTPDNFQSRRPNTSFCFLDIRSPGLGDTAMYLCATSRDGVVRGFAKNIQYFGAGTRLSVL.

The chain combines TRBV7-2 with TRBJ1-5; D call uncertain. Trimming took off 1 base at V and 0 bases at J, with 7 bases between the two ends. Germline values: CDR1 SGHTA, CDR2 FQGNSA. The CDR3 runs to 15 residues. CDR3 nucleotides: TGTGCCAGCAGCTTAGGACACCATAGCAATCAGCCCCAGCATTTT. Translated: CASSLGHHSNQPQHF.

The chain joins TRBV7-9 to TRBJ2-3; 7 positions match TRBD2. Unmatched junction bases numbered 9, after V lost 8 bases and J lost 1 base. CDR1 is SEHNR, CDR2 FQNEAQ, per germline (reference sequence). This CDR3 is 15 amino acids long. CDR3 DNA: TGTGCCAGCCAAGAGTGGGCGGGGGGCACAGATACGCAGTATTTT. Protein product: CASQEWAGGTDTQYF.

The chain combines TRBV7-9 with TRBJ2-1; D tentatively fits TRBD1 or TRBD2 (6 bases each). Germline V gives CDR1 SEHNR, CDR2 FQNEAQ (reference sequence). The CDR3 sequence is 13 residues long. Trimming removed 6 bases at V and 8 bases at J, with 14 bases between. CDR3 in DNA: TGTGCCAGCAGGAAGAGGGGGGCACATGAGCAGTTCTTC. Residues: CASRKRGAHEQFF.

V is TRBV5-1 and J is TRBJ2-4; D might be TRBD1 (7 bases). Trimming shortened V by 0 bases and J by 8 bases, and 12 bases separated the two germline ends. Germline CDR1 is SGHRS and CDR2 is YFSETQ. CDR3 length equals 14 residues. This chain's CDR3 is CASSLDQGGDIQYF. The CDR3 DNA reads TGCGCCAGCAGCTTGGATCAGGGGGGAGACATTCAGTACTTC.

This chain connects TRBV10-3 to TRBJ2-7; 7 bases are a match to TRBD2. Looked up from germline, CDR1 is ENHRY and CDR2 is SYGVKD. The CDR3 has 12 amino acids. V was clipped by 5 bases and J by 7 bases; unmatched bases: 5. CDR3 sequence (DNA): TGTGCCATCAGTTGGGAGGGGTATGAGCAGTACTTC. It specifies CAISWEGYEQYF.

The chain employs TRBV6-5 and TRBJ1-2; no reliable D call. The ends were cut back, 8 bases at V and 4 bases at J, with 8 bases in the middle. The CDR3 sequence is 11 residues long. In germline, CDR1 is MNHEY, CDR2 SVGAGI. CDR3 sequence reads: CASSGLYGYTF. CDR3 sequence (DNA): TGTGCCAGCTCTGGACTCTATGGCTACACCTTC.

This chain links TRBV7-3 with TRBJ2-2, with 9 bases fitting TRBD2. Germline-derived CDR1 and CDR2 are SGHTA and FQGTGA. The CDR3 covers 17 residues. The ends lost 5 bases at V and 1 base at J; junction bases unmatched: 8. CDR3 amino acids: CASSRSAGGRNTGELFF. CDR3 in DNA: TGTGCCAGCAGCCGCTCCGCGGGGGGGCGGAACACCGGGGAGCTGTTTTTT. The entire variable domain, with the rest obtained from reference TRBV7-3 and TRBJ2-2, is as follows: GAGVSQTPSNKVTEKGKYVELRCDPISGHTALYWYRQSLGQGPEFLIYFQGTGAADDSGLPNDRFFAVRPEGSVSTLKIQRTERGDSAVYLCASSRSAGGRNTGELFFGEGSRLTVL.

The chain employs TRBV10-2 and TRBJ2-2; D is undetermined. Trimming removed 4 bases from V and 4 bases from J, with 13 bases in between. Germline V gene lookup returns CDR1 WSHSY and CDR2 SAAADI. This CDR3 has 15 residues. CDR3 coding DNA: TGCGCCAGCAGTGTCCGTAGTACGAGCACCGGGGAGCTGTTTTTT. Translation: CASSVRSTSTGELFF.

Points on this clone: The junction shows a germline mismatch at one end, possibly a read error. In the same sample, other DNA sequences code for this CDR3. This chain joins TRBV4-1 and TRBJ1-2, with D possibly matching TRBD1 (5 bases). Germline CDR1 is MGHRA and CDR2 is YSYEKL. The CDR3 covers 14 residues. The CDR3: CASSQVSRDYGYTF. The CDR3 nucleotides are TGCGCCAGCAGCCAAGTCAGCCGGGACTATGGCTATACCTTC.

The rearrangement uses TRBV4-2 and TRBJ1-5; tentative D call: TRBD1 (6 bases). V dropped 4 bases and J dropped 5 bases, with 15 bases sitting between them. The CDR3 totals 15 residues. The germline V gene encodes CDR1 LGHNA and CDR2 YNFKEQ. In DNA, the CDR3 is TGTGCCAGCAGCCTGAGTTGGGACATCGATCAGCCCCAGCATTTT. Translation gives CASSLSWDIDQPQHF.

This clone was observed a single time. V usage is TRBV5-4 and J usage is TRBJ1-1; 8 nucleotides align to TRBD1. Looked up from germline, CDR1 is SGHNT and CDR2 is YYREEE (reference sequence). The CDR3 extends over 15 amino acids. Trimming removed 0 bases from V and 5 bases from J; junction bases left unmatched: 6. DNA for the CDR3: TGTGCCAGCAGCTTGGCTCGACAGGGGTATACTGAAGCTTTCTTT. Its translation is CASSLARQGYTEAFF.

The chain combines TRBV19 with TRBJ1-3; D unresolved. The CDR3 sequence is 15 residues long. Looked up from germline, CDR1 is LNHDA and CDR2 is SQIVND (reference sequence). V was cut by 2 bases and J by 2 bases, with 10 bases left in between. As DNA, the CDR3 is TGTGCCAGTAGTATACGGCAGGTTCCTGGAAACACCATATATTTT. Translation: CASSIRQVPGNTIYF.

The rearrangement uses TRBV15 and TRBJ2-3; D may be TRBD1 (5 bases). The germline gives CDR1 LNHNV, CDR2 YYDKDF (reference sequence). Trimming cost V 1 base and J 1 base, with 9 bases left between them. This CDR3 is built from 15 residues. The CDR3 here is CATSRGGAGTDTQYF. CDR3 nucleotides: TGTGCCACCAGCAGAGGGGGCGCCGGCACAGATACGCAGTATTTT.

The gene calls are TRBV21-1 and TRBJ2-2; TRBD2 reflects the table's D call only, with no check against the DNA. TRBV21-1 is recorded as a pseudogene. This CDR3 is built from 16 residues. The DNA of the CDR3 is TGTGCCAGCAGCACCTCACATCCTAGGAACACCGGGGAGCTGTTTTTT. Translating gives CASSTSHPRNTGELFF.

This sequence joins TRBV6-5 and TRBJ2-5; 7 nucleotides line up with TRBD1. The CDR3 runs 14 residues. Germline V lookup: CDR1 MNHEY, CDR2 SVGAGI. V lost 6 bases and J lost 2; bases outside the gene matches: 6. For the CDR3, the DNA is TGTGCCAGCAGAATACCGGGACAGCAAGAGACCCAGTACTTC. Translating it yields CASRIPGQQETQYF.

The chain has TRBV7-2 and TRBJ2-1; D is perhaps TRBD1 (6 bases). The CDR3 has 15 residues. The V end was cut by 2 bases, the J end by 7 bases, with 15 bases between. CDR1 SGHTA and CDR2 FQGNSA come from the germline V gene. Written as DNA, the CDR3 is TGTGCCAGCAGCTTACGTGGGGGCCATGGTAATGAGCAGTTCTTC. Protein: CASSLRGGHGNEQFF.